This T cell receptor beta chain was profiled in a study of blood T cell repertoires in COVID-19. Study context: Italy, Spain and the United States were the sources of the convalescent and acute COVID-19 samples. PBMCs, B-cell-depleted T cells, or T cells were the source of the cDNA or gDNA that made up the material.

Authors' processing steps: Estimates of nucleated cell counts were drawn from the amplification of reference gene primers. The data were produced by immunoSEQ multiplex PCR, yet TCRdb's version contains in-frame clones alone and is incomplete. The V and J calls and clone size were taken over from that table, and D and trimming were inferred from the DNA. The data show 100,000 to 110,000 clones, about 80% seen once. As concerns this clone: Other DNA sequences of this sample code for an identical CDR3.

This CDR3 is 14 amino acids long. Germline lookup yields CDR1 SGHTA and CDR2 FQGNSA. With V trimmed by 3 bases and J by 3 bases, 3 bases remained unmatched. The receptor comes from a man between 65 and 80 years old with active or convalescent COVID-19. The gene calls are TRBV7-2 and TRBJ2-7; 9 bases are shared with TRBD1. Sequencing was carried out using peripheral blood. The CDR3 protein is CASSLDRGLYEQYF. CDR3 DNA: TGTGCCAGCAGCTTGGACAGGGGCCTCTACGAGCAGTACTTC.